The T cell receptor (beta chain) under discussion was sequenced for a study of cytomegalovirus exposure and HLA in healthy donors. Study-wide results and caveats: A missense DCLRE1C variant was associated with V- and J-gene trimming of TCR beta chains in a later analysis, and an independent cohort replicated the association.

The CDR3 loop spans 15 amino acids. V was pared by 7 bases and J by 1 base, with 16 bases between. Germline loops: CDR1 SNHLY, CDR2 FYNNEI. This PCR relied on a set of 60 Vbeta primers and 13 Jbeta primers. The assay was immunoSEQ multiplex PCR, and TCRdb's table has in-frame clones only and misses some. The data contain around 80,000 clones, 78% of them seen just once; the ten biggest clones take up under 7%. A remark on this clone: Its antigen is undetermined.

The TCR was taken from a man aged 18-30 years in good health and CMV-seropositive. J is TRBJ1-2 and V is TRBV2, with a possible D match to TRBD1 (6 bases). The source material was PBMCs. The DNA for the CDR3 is TGTGCCAGCATCCCCGGGGAGGGACATAACTATGGCTACACCTTC. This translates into CASIPGEGHNYGYTF.